Listed here are 15 T cell receptor beta chains from one sample, sequenced in a study of T cells in Graves' hyperthyroidism and ophthalmopathy. Using RNA transcripts as the source, TCR beta CDR3 regions were amplified. The HTBI set primed first-round TCR CDR3 RT-PCR. TCRdb recomputed calls from the multiplex PCR reads with MiXCR, one row per CDR3 protein. Here the sample spans about 600,000 distinct CDR3 sequences, 12% to 15% being singletons. What was sequenced was blood. These receptors came from a woman under 30 with Graves' ophthalmopathy.

The chain combines TRBV28 with TRBJ2-7, with a weak D call TRBD2 (6 bases). In germline, CDR1 is MDHEN, CDR2 SYDVKM. V gave up 6 bases and J gave up 3 bases, with 21 bases separating them. This CDR3 contains 16 residues. CDR3 sequence (DNA): TGTGCCAGCAGGCCTGTGGTAGCGGAAAAAAACTACGAGCAGTACTTC. It translates to CASRPVVAEKNYEQYF.

This clonotype was seen repeatedly, ten times or more. The V call is TRBV2, the J call TRBJ1-5; D might be TRBD1 (6 bases). Trimming removed 11 bases at V and 0 bases at J, with 8 bases between. The germline V gene encodes CDR1 SNHLY and CDR2 FYNNEI. The CDR3 spans 12 residues. The CDR3 bases are TGTGCCGCAGGGGATAGCAATCAGCCCCAGCATTTT. It codes for CAAGDSNQPQHF.

This clonotype was detected many times. The chain uses TRBV28 and TRBJ1-4; 7 nucleotides agree with TRBD1. Per germline, CDR1 MDHEN and CDR2 SYDVKM. The V segment lost 3 bases and the J segment 7 bases; nucleotides outside the gene matches: 11. The CDR3 contains 16 residues. CDR3 amino acids: CASSLSLGGVGEKLFF. DNA for the CDR3: TGTGCCAGCAGTTTGTCCCTAGGGGGCGTAGGTGAAAAACTGTTTTTT. Using reference TRBV28 and TRBJ1-4 for the parts outside the CDR3, the full variable domain is DVKVTQSSRYLVKRTGEKVFLECVQDMDHENMFWYRQDPGLGLRLIYFSYDVKMKEKGDIPEGYSVSREKKERFSLILESASTNQTSMYLCASSLSLGGVGEKLFFGSGTQLSVL.

This clonotype has a count of ten or more. The J gene is TRBJ2-7, the V gene TRBV20-1; D gene ambiguous. The germline V gene encodes CDR1 DFQATT and CDR2 SNEGSKA (reference sequence). V was shortened by 1 base and J by 0 bases, with 10 bases between the two germline ends. CDR3 length: 14 residues. In nucleotides, the CDR3 is TGCAGTGCTAGAGGGCGGCAACTCTCCTACGAGCAGTACTTC. Its translation: CSARGRQLSYEQYF.

This clonotype showed up many times. V is TRBV2 and J is TRBJ2-1, with D possibly being TRBD1 (7 bases). The CDR3 loop spans 13 amino acids. The germline gives CDR1 SNHLY, CDR2 FYNNEI. Trimming took 6 bases from V and 15 from J, leaving 21 bases between them. For the CDR3, the DNA is TGTGCCAGCAGACCCATAGGGGGGACAGTCGTGTTCTTC. As protein: CASRPIGGTVVFF.

This clonotype has a count of ten or more. The chain couples TRBV27 to TRBJ1-1, with a tentative D call TRBD1 (5 bases). The germline V gene encodes CDR1 MNHEY and CDR2 SMNVEV (reference sequence). Deletions cut 8 bases from V and 1 base from J, with 17 bases between. The CDR3 is 15 residues long. Here the CDR3 DNA reads TGTGCCAGCGGGGGATCCGGGGCCCAGAACACTGAAGCTTTCTTT. This encodes CASGGSGAQNTEAFF.

This clonotype was counted between two and nine times. The chain links TRBV27 to TRBJ1-5; D remains ambiguous. There are 13 residues in the CDR3. Per the germline V gene, CDR1 is MNHEY and CDR2 is SMNVEV (reference sequence). The ends were cut back, 6 bases at V and 6 bases at J, with 12 bases in the middle. The CDR3 region is CASRNGPGQPQHF. The CDR3 bases are TGTGCCAGCAGAAACGGTCCCGGTCAGCCCCAGCATTTT.

This clonotype was counted between two and nine times. The V and J genes are TRBV19 and TRBJ2-1, with 12 bases matching TRBD2. Germline lookup yields CDR1 LNHDA and CDR2 SQIVND (reference sequence). The CDR3 runs to 17 residues. With 6 bases clipped from V and 3 bases from J, the junction kept 9 bases outside the gene matches. The CDR3 region has the DNA TGTGCCAGTAGCACCGGGCTAGCGGGAGGGCTCTACAATGAGCAGTTCTTC. Protein sequence: CASSTGLAGGLYNEQFF.

This clonotype was seen a few times. The chain is built from TRBV19 and TRBJ2-7; TRBD1 agrees at 7 bases. V lost 5 bases, J lost 3 bases, and 10 bases stayed unmatched. There are 15 residues in the CDR3. CDR1 and CDR2 (germline): LNHDA, SQIVND (reference sequence). CDR3 amino acids: CASSYSGQSDYEQYF. CDR3 coding DNA: TGTGCCAGTAGTTATTCGGGACAGTCCGACTACGAGCAGTACTTC.

The table lists this clonotype with many counts. The rearrangement links TRBV7-2 to TRBJ2-2; 9 positions match TRBD1. There are 17 residues in the CDR3. The germline CDR1 and CDR2 sequences are SGHTA and FQGNSA. Trimming took 4 bases from V and 1 from J; bases not matched to a gene: 7. CDR3 coding DNA: TGTGCCAGCAGCTCCATCGGGACAGGGAGGAACACCGGGGAGCTGTTTTTT. This translates into CASSSIGTGRNTGELFF.

The chain recombines TRBV5-6 with TRBJ2-5; possible D gene TRBD1, 6 bases. This CDR3 comprises 15 residues. Germline CDR1 SGHDT, CDR2 YYEEEE. V lost 2 bases to trimming and J lost 5 bases, with 16 bases between them. The CDR3 spells CASSFTQQGGETQYF. The CDR3 DNA reads as TGTGCCAGCAGCTTCACGCAACAGGGCGGGGAGACCCAGTACTTC.

The chain couples TRBV2 to TRBJ1-3, with D possibly matching TRBD1 (6 bases). Between the trimmed V and J ends, which lost 6 bases and 2 bases, there was a span of 14 bases. Germline CDR1 SNHLY, CDR2 FYNNEI. The CDR3 is 15 amino acids. CDR3 in amino acids: CASSPRGATGNTIYF. The CDR3, as DNA: TGTGCCAGCAGCCCACGGGGGGCAACTGGAAACACCATATATTTT.

Worth noting for this clonotype: It may be a read error: a sequence one base away is much more abundant. The rearrangement links TRBV11-3 to TRBJ2-3; D may be TRBD1 (5 bases). With 8 bases removed from V and 4 bases from J, the gap between germline ends came to 16 bases. CDR1 is SGHNT and CDR2 is YENEEA in the germline V gene. This CDR3 is built from 14 residues. CDR3 nucleotides: TGTGCCAGCGGCCCTTTAATAGGGGCAGATACGCAGTATTTT. Protein product: CASGPLIGADTQYF.

This clonotype showed up just a few times. The genes are TRBV7-2 and TRBJ2-7; 7 bases fit TRBD2. Per germline, CDR1 SGHTA and CDR2 FQGNSA. With V trimmed by 5 bases and J by 0 bases, 13 bases remained unmatched. There are 17 residues in the CDR3. CDR3 sequence reads: CASSRLATGLFSYEQYF. In DNA form, the CDR3 reads TGTGCCAGCAGCCGCTTAGCAACGGGACTATTCTCCTACGAGCAGTACTTC.

This clonotype was picked up a small number of times. J is TRBJ2-2 and V is TRBV12-3 or TRBV12-4; tentative D call: TRBD2 (6 bases). Trimming took off 6 bases at V and 6 bases at J, with 17 bases between the two ends. The length of the CDR3 is 15 residues. CDR3: CASSSLARAAGELFF. The CDR3 nucleotides are TGTGCCAGCAGCTCCCTAGCGAGGGCCGCCGGGGAGCTGTTTTTT.